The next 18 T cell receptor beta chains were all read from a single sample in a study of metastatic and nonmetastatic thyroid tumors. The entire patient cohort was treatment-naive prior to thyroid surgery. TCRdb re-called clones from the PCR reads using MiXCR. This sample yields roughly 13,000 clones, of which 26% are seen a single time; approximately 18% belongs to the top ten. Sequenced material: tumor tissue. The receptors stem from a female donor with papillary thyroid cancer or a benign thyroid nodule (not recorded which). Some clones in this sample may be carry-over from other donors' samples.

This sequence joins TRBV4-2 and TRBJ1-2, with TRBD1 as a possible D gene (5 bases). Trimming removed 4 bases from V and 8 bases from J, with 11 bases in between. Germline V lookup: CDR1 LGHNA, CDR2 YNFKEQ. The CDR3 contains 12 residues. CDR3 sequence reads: CASSLRGGGYTF. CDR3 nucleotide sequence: TGTGCCAGCAGCCTCCGGGGGGGAGGCTACACCTTC.

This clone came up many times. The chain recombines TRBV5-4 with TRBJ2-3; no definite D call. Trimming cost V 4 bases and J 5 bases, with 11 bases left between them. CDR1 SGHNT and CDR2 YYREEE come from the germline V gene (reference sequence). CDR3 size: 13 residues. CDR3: CASSLPVEDTQYF. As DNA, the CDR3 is TGTGCCAGCAGCCTCCCTGTGGAAGATACGCAGTATTTT.

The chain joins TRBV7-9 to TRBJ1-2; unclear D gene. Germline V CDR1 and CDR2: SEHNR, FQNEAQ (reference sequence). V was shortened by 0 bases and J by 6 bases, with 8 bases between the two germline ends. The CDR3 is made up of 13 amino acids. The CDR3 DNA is TGTGCCAGCAGCTTAGCAGGTACCCATGGCTACACCTTC. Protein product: CASSLAGTHGYTF.

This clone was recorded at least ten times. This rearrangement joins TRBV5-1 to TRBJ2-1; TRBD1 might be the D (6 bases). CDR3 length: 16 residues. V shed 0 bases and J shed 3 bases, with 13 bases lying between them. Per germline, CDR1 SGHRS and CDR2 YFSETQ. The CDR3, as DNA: TGCGCCAGCAGCTTGGAGGGGGTGCTCGACTACAATGAGCAGTTCTTC. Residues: CASSLEGVLDYNEQFF. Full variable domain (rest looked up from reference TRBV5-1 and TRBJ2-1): KAGVTQTPRYLIKTRGQQVTLSCSPISGHRSVSWYQQTPGQGLQFLFEYFSETQRNKGNFPGRFSGRQFSNSRSEMNVSTLELGDSALYLCASSLEGVLDYNEQFFGPGTRLTVL.

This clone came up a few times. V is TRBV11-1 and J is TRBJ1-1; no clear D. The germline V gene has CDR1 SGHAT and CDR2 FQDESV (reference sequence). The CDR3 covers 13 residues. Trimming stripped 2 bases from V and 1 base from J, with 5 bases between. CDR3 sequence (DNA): TGTGCCAGCAGCTTATTTTCGAACACTGAAGCTTTCTTT. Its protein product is CASSLFSNTEAFF.

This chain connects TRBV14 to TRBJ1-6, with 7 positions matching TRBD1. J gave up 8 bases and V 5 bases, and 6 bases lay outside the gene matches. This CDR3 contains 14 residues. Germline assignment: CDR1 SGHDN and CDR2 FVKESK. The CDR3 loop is CASSRGGEYSPLHF. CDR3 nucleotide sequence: TGTGCCAGCAGCAGAGGGGGCGAGTATTCACCCCTCCACTTT.

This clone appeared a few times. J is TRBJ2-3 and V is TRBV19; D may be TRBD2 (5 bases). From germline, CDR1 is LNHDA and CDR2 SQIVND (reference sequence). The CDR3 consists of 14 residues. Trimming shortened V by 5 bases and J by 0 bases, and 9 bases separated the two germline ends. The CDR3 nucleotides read TGTGCCAGTAGTTTAGCGACGAGCACAGATACGCAGTATTTT. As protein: CASSLATSTDTQYF.

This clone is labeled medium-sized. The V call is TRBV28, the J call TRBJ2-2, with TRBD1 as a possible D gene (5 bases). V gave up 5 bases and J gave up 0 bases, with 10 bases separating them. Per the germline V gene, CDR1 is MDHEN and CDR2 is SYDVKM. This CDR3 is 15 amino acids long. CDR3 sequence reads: CASSATATNTGELFF. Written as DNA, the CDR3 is TGTGCCAGCAGTGCGACAGCCACGAACACCGGGGAGCTGTTTTTT.

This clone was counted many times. The CDR3 DNA sequence: TGCGCCAGCAGCCGCGGACGGAACTACGAGCAGTACTTC. Its translation: CASSRGRNYEQYF. This chain connects TRBV5-1 to TRBJ2-7; D remains unclear. The germline V and J ends were trimmed by 4 bases and 3 bases, with 11 bases remaining between them. This CDR3 spans 13 amino acids. Germline CDR1 SGHRS, CDR2 YFSETQ.

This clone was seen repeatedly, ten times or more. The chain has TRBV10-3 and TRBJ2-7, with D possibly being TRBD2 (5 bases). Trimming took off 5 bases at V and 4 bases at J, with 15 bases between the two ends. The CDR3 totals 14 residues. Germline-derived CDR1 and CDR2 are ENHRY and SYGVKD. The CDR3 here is CAISTLEREYEQYF. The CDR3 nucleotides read TGTGCCATCAGTACCCTGGAGAGGGAGTACGAGCAGTACTTC.

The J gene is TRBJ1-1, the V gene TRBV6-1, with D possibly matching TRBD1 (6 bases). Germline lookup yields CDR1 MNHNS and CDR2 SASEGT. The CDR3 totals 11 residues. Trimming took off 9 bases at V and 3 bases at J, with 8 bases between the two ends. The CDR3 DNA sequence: TGTGCCAGTCAGGGGTACACTGAAGCTTTCTTT. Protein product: CASQGYTEAFF.

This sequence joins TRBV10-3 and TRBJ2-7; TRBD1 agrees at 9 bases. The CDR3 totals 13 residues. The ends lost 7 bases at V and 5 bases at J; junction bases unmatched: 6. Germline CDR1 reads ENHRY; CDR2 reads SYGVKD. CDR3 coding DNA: TGTGCCATCAACAGGGGGCCAGGGGACGAGCAGTACTTC. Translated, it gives CAINRGPGDEQYF.

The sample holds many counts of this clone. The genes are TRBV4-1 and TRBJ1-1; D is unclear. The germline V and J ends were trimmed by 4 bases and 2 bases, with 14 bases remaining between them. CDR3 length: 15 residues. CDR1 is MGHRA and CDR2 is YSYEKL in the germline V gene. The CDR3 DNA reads TGCGCCAGCAGCCCCCCCCCGAGAGCAAACACTGAAGCTTTCTTT. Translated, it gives CASSPPPRANTEAFF.

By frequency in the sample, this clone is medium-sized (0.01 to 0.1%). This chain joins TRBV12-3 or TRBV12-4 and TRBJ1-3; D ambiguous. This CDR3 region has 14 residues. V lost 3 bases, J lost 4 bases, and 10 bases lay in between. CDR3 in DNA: TGTGCCAGCAGTTTCGGGGTAGCAGGAAACACCATATATTTT. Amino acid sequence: CASSFGVAGNTIYF.

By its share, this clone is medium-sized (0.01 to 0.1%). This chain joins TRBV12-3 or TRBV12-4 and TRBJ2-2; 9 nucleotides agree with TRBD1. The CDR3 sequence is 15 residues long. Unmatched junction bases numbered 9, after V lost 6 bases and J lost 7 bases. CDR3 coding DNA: TGTGCCAGCAGCCCAGGGGACAGGGCCGGCGGGGAGCTGTTTTTT. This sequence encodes CASSPGDRAGGELFF.

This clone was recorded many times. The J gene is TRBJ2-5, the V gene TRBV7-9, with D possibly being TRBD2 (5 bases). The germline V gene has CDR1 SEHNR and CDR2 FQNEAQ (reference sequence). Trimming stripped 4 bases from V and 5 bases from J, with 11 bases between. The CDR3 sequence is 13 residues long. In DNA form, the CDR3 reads TGTGCCAGCAGCTCCCGGACTCGGGAGACCCAGTACTTC. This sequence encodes CASSSRTRETQYF.

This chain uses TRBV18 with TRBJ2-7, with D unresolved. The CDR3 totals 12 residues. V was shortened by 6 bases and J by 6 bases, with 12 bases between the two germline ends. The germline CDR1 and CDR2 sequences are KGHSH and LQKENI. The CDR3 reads CASSKASVEQYF. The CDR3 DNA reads TGTGCCAGCTCCAAGGCAAGTGTCGAGCAGTACTTC.

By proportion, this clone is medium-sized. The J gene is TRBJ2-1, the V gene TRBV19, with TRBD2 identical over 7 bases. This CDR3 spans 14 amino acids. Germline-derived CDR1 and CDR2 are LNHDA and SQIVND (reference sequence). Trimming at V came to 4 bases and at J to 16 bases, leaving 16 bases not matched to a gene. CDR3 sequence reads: CASSTAPLGEGLFF. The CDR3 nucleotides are TGTGCCAGTAGTACCGCCCCTTTGGGGGAGGGATTATTCTTC.